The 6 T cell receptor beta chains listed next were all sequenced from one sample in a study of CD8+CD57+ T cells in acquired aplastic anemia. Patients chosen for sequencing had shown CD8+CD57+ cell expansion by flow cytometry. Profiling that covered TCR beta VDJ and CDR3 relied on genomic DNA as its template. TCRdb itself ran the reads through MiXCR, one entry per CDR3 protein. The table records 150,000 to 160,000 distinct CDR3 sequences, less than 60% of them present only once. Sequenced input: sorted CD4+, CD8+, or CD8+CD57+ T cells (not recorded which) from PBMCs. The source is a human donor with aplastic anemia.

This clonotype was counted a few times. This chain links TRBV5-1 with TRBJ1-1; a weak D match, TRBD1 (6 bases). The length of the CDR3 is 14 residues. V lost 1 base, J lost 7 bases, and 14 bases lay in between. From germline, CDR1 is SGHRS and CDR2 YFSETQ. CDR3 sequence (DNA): TGCGCCAGCAGCTTGCAGGGGAGGGGAGATGAAGCTTTCTTT. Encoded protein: CASSLQGRGDEAFF.

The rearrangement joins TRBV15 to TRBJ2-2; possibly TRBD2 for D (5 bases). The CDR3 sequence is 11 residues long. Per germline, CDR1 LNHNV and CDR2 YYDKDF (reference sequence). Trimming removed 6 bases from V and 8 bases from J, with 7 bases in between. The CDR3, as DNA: TGTGCCACCAGGAGGGTAGGGGAGCTGTTTTTT. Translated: CATRRVGELFF.

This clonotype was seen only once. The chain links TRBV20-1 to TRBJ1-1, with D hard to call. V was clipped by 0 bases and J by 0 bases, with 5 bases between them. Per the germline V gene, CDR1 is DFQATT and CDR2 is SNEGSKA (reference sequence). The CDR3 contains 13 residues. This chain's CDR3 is CSARDLVNTEAFF. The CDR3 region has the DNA TGCAGTGCTAGAGATTTGGTGAACACTGAAGCTTTCTTT.

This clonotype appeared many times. CDR3 nucleotide sequence: TGTGCCAGCAGTTTAGAGTGGCGGGGGGGCTACGAGCAGTACTTC. Translation: CASSLEWRGGYEQYF. V and J are TRBV12-3 or TRBV12-4 and TRBJ2-7, with 9 nucleotides matching TRBD2. The CDR3 totals 15 residues. Unmatched junction bases numbered 4, after V lost 1 base and J lost 3 bases.

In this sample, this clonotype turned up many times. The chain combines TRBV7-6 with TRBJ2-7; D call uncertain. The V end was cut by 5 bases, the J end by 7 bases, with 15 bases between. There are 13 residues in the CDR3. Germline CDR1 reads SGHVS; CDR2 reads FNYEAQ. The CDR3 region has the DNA TGTGCCAGCAGCCCCCGGCCGAACCATGAGCAGTACTTC. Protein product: CASSPRPNHEQYF.

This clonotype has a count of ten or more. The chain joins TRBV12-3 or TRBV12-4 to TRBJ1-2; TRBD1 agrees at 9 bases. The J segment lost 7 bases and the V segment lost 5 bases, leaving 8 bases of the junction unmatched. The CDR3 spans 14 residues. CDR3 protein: CASSPRQGVAGYTF. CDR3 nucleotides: TGTGCCAGCAGTCCGCGACAGGGGGTTGCTGGCTACACCTTC.